This T cell receptor beta chain is from a study of shared clonotypes between healthy human individuals. Tens of thousands of T cell genomes (approximately 180 ng DNA) went into each sorted-subset replicate. The assay was immunoSEQ multiplex PCR, and TCRdb's table has in-frame clones only and misses some. The profile covers roughly 320,000 clones, with about nine tenths appearing a single time and around 15% taken by the ten largest. This clone was seen a handful of times. Germline V gene sequence: CDR1 MDHEN, CDR2 SYDVKM. The CDR3 sequence is 15 residues long. V lost 3 bases and J lost 1, with 12 bases in between.

The sequenced sample consisted of memory CD8+ T cells sorted from blood. Subset meaning: CD45RO+ cells pooled with CCR7-negative TemRA cells. The rearrangement links TRBV28 to TRBJ1-1; a weak D match, TRBD1 (5 bases). The sequence was collected from a man younger than 35 in good health. The CDR3 is CASSFWIQGNTEAFF. CDR3 bases: TGTGCCAGCAGTTTTTGGATCCAGGGGAACACTGAAGCTTTCTTT.